This T cell receptor beta chain was recorded in a study of low-dose radiotherapy and immunotherapy resistance in tumors. Looking at the study overall: Each fraction given to Cohort 2 every two weeks delivered 1 Gy, and the total reached 13 Gy over 26 weeks.

This clonotype was seen many times. TRAV- and TRBV-specific primers primed first-strand cDNA, covering alpha and beta chains. A roughly 20-cycle PCR with a constant-region primer and V-primer adapter amplified TCRs. One entry per CDR3 protein, called by TCRdb with MiXCR from the reads. The top ten hold about 6.6% of the sample, which has about 64,000 distinct CDR3 sequences, less than 30% seen once. The sample's time point: before trial treatment. This receptor was obtained from a male donor with rectosigmoid adenocarcinoma. Sample: PBMCs, taken before treatment.

The CDR3 DNA reads as TGTGCCAGCAGTGATTCCCGCGGATATGCCAAAAACATTCAGTACTTC. As protein: CASSDSRGYAKNIQYF. The V gene is TRBV28, the J gene TRBJ2-4; D gene unclear. The germline V gene has CDR1 MDHEN and CDR2 SYDVKM. The length of the CDR3 is 16 residues. V lost 5 bases, J lost 1 base, and 15 bases lay in between.